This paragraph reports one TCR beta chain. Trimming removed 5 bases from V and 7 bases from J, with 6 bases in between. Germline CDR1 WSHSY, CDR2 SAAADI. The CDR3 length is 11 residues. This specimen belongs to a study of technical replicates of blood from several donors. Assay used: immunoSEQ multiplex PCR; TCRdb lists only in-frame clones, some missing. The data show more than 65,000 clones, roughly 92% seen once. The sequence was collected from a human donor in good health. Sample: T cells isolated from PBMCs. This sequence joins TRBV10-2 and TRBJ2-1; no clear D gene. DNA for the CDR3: TGCGCCAGCAGTCTTTTAAATGAGCAGTTCTTC. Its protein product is CASSLLNEQFF.